Listed below are T cell receptor beta chains from one sample, sequenced in a study of response to subunit inactivated influenza vaccine. MiXCR was run by TCRdb on the RT-PCR reads, yielding one entry per CDR3 protein. Among 500,000 to 550,000 distinct CDR3 sequences listed, under 30% were seen once. These data also featured in a second study, about T cells expressing NK-cell markers.

Source: CD4+ T cells sorted from PBMCs, taken about 12 days after vaccination. These receptors originate from a man aged 45 to 65 who received an inactivated influenza vaccine. CDR3s include the opening cysteine and the closing phenylalanine or tryptophan. A D gene is named only where the DNA matches it firmly. The listing skips clone size in some rows; elsewhere it reads once, few, many or a size class.

v_call	d_call	clone_size	j_call	cdr3_aa	cdr3_nt
TRBV10-3	NA	NA	TRBJ2-2	CAISESQDSYNTGELFF	TGTGCCATCAGTGAGTCCCAGGACAGCTATAACACCGGGGAGCTGTTTTTT
TRBV5-1	TRBD2	NA	TRBJ2-5	CASSSGLAASGETQYF	TGCGCCAGCAGCTCCGGCCTAGCGGCGTCCGGTGAGACCCAGTACTTC
TRBV6-1	NA	many	TRBJ1-1	CASRPLRSGTEAFF	TGTGCCAGCAGACCCCTACGGTCGGGCACTGAAGCTTTCTTT
TRBV7-2	TRBD2	NA	TRBJ2-2	CASRTGTSPGELFF	TGTGCCAGCAGAACCGGGACTAGCCCCGGGGAGCTGTTTTTT
TRBV2	NA	NA	TRBJ2-7	CASSEGEPYEQYF	TGTGCCAGCAGTGAGGGAGAACCCTACGAGCAGTACTTC
TRBV9	TRBD1	few	TRBJ2-2	CASSGGTGNTGELFF	TGTGCCAGCAGCGGAGGGACAGGGAATACCGGGGAGCTGTTTTTT
TRBV5-1	TRBD1	NA	TRBJ2-2	CASNTGQGANTGELFF	TGCGCCAGCAACACAGGACAGGGGGCAAACACCGGGGAGCTGTTTTTT
TRBV6-5	TRBD2	many	TRBJ2-1	CASSYTSDNEQFF	TGTGCCAGCAGTTACACTAGCGACAATGAGCAGTTCTTC
TRBV12-3/TRBV12-4	NA	NA	TRBJ1-3	CASSLSRLGGNTIYF	TGTGCCAGCAGTTTGTCCCGCCTAGGTGGAAACACCATATATTTT
TRBV10-3	NA	NA	TRBJ1-2	CAISWGEGYTF	TGTGCCATCAGTTGGGGGGAAGGCTACACCTTC
TRBV5-5	NA	NA	TRBJ2-3	CASSLVWRGSTDTQYF	TGTGCCAGCAGCTTGGTTTGGCGGGGTAGCACAGATACGCAGTATTTT
TRBV7-9	TRBD1	NA	TRBJ2-7	CASSRGQGLYEQYF	TGTGCCAGCAGCCGAGGACAGGGGCTCTACGAGCAGTACTTC
TRBV12-3/TRBV12-4	NA	few	TRBJ2-1	CASSFTRGYYNEQFF	TGTGCCAGCAGTTTCACTAGGGGGTACTACAATGAGCAGTTCTTC
TRBV29-1	TRBD1	few	TRBJ2-1	CSVYKDRGQVEQFF	TGCAGCGTGTACAAGGACAGGGGGCAGGTTGAGCAGTTCTTC
TRBV20-1	TRBD2	few	TRBJ2-3	CSAPGLAGGTADTQYF	TGCAGTGCTCCAGGACTAGCGGGGGGAACTGCAGATACGCAGTATTTT
TRBV28	NA	NA	TRBJ2-5	CASSLSRGQETQYF	TGTGCCAGCAGTTTATCGAGGGGTCAAGAGACCCAGTACTTC